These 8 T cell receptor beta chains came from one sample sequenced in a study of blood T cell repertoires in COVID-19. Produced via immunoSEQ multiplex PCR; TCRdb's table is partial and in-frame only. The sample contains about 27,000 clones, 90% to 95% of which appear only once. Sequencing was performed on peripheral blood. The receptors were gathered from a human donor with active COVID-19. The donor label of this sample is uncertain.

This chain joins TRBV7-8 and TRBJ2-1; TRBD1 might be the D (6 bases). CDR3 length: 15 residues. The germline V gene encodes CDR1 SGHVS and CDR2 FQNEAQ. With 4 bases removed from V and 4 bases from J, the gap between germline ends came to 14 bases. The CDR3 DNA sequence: TGTGCCAGCAGCTCCCGGGACAATCTATACAATGAGCAGTTCTTC. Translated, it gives CASSSRDNLYNEQFF.

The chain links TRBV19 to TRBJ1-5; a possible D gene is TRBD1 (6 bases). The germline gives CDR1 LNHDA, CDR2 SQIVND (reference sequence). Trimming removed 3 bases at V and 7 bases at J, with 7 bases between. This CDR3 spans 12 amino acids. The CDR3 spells CASSMGAQPQHF. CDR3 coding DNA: TGTGCCAGTAGTATGGGGGCCCAGCCCCAGCATTTT.

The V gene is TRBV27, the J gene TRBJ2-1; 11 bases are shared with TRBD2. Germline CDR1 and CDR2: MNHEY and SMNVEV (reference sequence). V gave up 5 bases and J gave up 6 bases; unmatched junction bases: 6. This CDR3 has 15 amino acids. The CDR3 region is CASSLSGRGPNEQFF. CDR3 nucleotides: TGTGCCAGCAGTCTTAGCGGGAGGGGACCCAATGAGCAGTTCTTC.

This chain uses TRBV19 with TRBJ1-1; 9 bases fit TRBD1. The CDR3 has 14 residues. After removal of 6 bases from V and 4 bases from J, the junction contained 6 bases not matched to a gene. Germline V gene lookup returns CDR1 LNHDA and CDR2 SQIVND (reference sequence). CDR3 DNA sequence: TGTGCCAGTAGACACAGGGGGCTGGGCACTGAAGCTTTCTTT. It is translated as CASRHRGLGTEAFF. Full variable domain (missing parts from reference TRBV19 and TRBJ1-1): DGGITQSPKYLFRKEGQNVTLSCEQNLNHDAMYWYRQDPGQGLRLIYYSQIVNDFQKGDIAEGYSVSREKKESFPLTVTSAQKNPTAFYLCASRHRGLGTEAFFGQGTRLTVV.

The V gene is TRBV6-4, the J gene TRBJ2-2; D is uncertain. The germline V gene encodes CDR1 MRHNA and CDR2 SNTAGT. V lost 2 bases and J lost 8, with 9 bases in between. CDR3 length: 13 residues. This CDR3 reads CASSDEAGGELFF. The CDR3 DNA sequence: TGTGCCAGCAGTGACGAGGCCGGTGGGGAGCTGTTTTTT.

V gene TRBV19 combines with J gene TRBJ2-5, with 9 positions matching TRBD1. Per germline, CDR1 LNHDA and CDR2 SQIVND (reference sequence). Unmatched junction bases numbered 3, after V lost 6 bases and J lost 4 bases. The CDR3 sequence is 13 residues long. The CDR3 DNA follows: TGTGCCAGTAGGGACAGGGGAGGAGAGACCCAGTACTTC. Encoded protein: CASRDRGGETQYF.

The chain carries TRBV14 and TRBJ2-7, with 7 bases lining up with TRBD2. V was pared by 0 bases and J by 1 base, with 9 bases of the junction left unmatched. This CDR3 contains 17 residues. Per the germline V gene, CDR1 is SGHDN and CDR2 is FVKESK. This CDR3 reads CASSQDPAREGSYEQYF. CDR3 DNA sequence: TGTGCCAGCAGCCAAGACCCCGCCAGGGAGGGATCCTACGAGCAGTACTTC.

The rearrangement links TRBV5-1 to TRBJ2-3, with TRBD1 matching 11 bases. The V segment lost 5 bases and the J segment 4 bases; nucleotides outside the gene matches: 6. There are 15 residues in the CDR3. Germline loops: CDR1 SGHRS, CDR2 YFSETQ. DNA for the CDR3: TGCGCCAGCAGTCCAGGACAGGGGGCTTCAGATACGCAGTATTTT. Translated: CASSPGQGASDTQYF.